Each of the 17 T cell receptor beta chains below was sequenced from the same sample in a study of shared clonotypes between healthy human individuals. CD8 cells classed as naive were CD45RO-negative and positively selected for CCR7, excluding terminally differentiated effector memory CD45RA+ cells. The assay was immunoSEQ multiplex PCR, and TCRdb's table has in-frame clones only and misses some. The table has 800,000 to 950,000 clones, 96% seen once. Input material: naive CD8+ T cells sorted from blood. The receptors derive from a man under 40 in good health.

V usage is TRBV7-9 and J usage is TRBJ2-2; D is uncertain. The CDR3 loop spans 13 amino acids. V was cut by 0 bases and J by 6 bases, with 5 bases left in between. The germline V gene has CDR1 SEHNR and CDR2 FQNEAQ (reference sequence). CDR3 region: CASSLAPPGELFF. In DNA, the CDR3 is TGTGCCAGCAGCTTAGCCCCCCCCGGGGAGCTGTTTTTT.

The chain couples TRBV25-1 to TRBJ2-5; D may be TRBD2 (6 bases). The length of the CDR3 is 11 residues. Per the germline V gene, CDR1 is MGHDK and CDR2 is SYGVNS. The V end was cut by 4 bases, the J end by 9 bases, with 9 bases between. The CDR3 DNA reads as TGTGCCAGCAGTGGGAGGGGTGCCCAGTACTTC. As protein: CASSGRGAQYF.

The chain employs TRBV19 and TRBJ2-7; D is possibly TRBD2 (6 bases). Germline values: CDR1 LNHDA, CDR2 SQIVND (reference sequence). The CDR3 has 12 residues. V lost 4 bases to trimming and J lost 3 bases, with 7 bases between them. The CDR3 DNA is TGTGCCAGTAGTACCGGGGGCTACGAGCAGTACTTC. Amino acid sequence: CASSTGGYEQYF.

The J gene is TRBJ1-5, the V gene TRBV23-1, with 7 nucleotides matching TRBD1. TRBV23-1 is an ORF, with its function uncertain. This CDR3 comprises 15 residues. V dropped 5 bases and J dropped 3; count of bases not matched to a gene: 7. CDR3: CASSSRDSTNQPQHF. As DNA, the CDR3 is TGCGCCAGCAGTAGCCGGGACAGTACCAATCAGCCCCAGCATTTT.

The V gene is TRBV28, the J gene TRBJ1-3, with TRBD1 identical over 9 bases. Germline V gives CDR1 MDHEN, CDR2 SYDVKM. This CDR3 is 17 amino acids long. V was clipped by 6 bases and J by 1 base; unmatched bases: 10. This CDR3 is CASRKKRGTGSGNTIYF. Here the CDR3 DNA reads TGTGCCAGCAGAAAGAAACGCGGGACAGGGTCTGGAAACACCATATATTTT.

This sequence joins TRBV28 and TRBJ1-2; maybe TRBD1 (5 bases). This CDR3 region has 16 residues. Germline CDR1 is MDHEN and CDR2 is SYDVKM. V lost 2 bases and J 1 base, leaving 14 bases between the germline ends. This chain's CDR3 is CASSLKPGRRNYGYTF. DNA of the CDR3: TGTGCCAGCAGTTTAAAACCGGGACGACGTAACTATGGCTACACCTTC.

J is TRBJ1-1 and V is TRBV13; D gene uncertain. This CDR3 is built from 13 residues. The germline V gene has CDR1 PRHDT and CDR2 FYEKMQ (reference sequence). V lost 5 bases to trimming and J lost 3 bases, with 10 bases between them. CDR3 sequence: CASSPGRDTEAFF. The CDR3 DNA reads as TGTGCCAGCAGCCCGGGAAGGGACACTGAAGCTTTCTTT.

The chain has TRBV14 and TRBJ1-5, with TRBD1 matching 8 bases. Germline V CDR1 and CDR2: SGHDN, FVKESK. With V trimmed by 3 bases and J by 6 bases, 1 base remained unmatched. This CDR3 region has 13 residues. The CDR3 DNA follows: TGTGCCAGCAGCCAGACAGGGGTTCAGCCCCAGCATTTT. This codes for CASSQTGVQPQHF.

This clone was found once. V usage is TRBV27 and J usage is TRBJ2-7, with 7 bases lining up with TRBD2. CDR1 and CDR2 (germline): MNHEY, SMNVEV (reference sequence). CDR3 length: 14 amino acids. J gave up 3 bases and V 6 bases, and 8 bases lay outside the gene matches. Written as DNA, the CDR3 is TGTGCCAGCAGCGAGTGGTCGGGGGGCTACGAGCAGTACTTC. Translated: CASSEWSGGYEQYF.

This clone has just one count. This chain links TRBV28 with TRBJ1-3; D remains ambiguous. Trimming took 10 bases from V and 5 from J, leaving 15 bases between them. This CDR3 is built from 13 residues. Looked up from germline, CDR1 is MDHEN and CDR2 is SYDVKM. The CDR3 nucleotides read TGTGCCATCCTAGGCGGCAACAGAAACACCATATATTTT. This translates into CAILGGNRNTIYF.

The chain uses TRBV28 and TRBJ2-5; 7 positions match TRBD1. J was trimmed by 5 bases and V by 6 bases; bases with no gene match: 6. The germline V gene has CDR1 MDHEN and CDR2 SYDVKM. The CDR3 length is 13 residues. The CDR3 region has the DNA TGTGCCAGCAGAACAGGGGTTTGGGAGACCCAGTACTTC. Its protein is CASRTGVWETQYF.

The V gene is TRBV30, the J gene TRBJ1-2; TRBD1 is a possible D gene (5 bases). From germline, CDR1 is GTSNPN and CDR2 SVGIG (reference sequence). The CDR3 has 13 residues. V was shortened by 8 bases and J by 0 bases, with 13 bases between the two germline ends. CDR3 sequence reads: CAGDTRANYGYTF. The CDR3 nucleotides are TGTGCCGGGGATACCAGGGCTAACTATGGCTACACCTTC.

This clone was seen a single time. This rearrangement joins TRBV19 to TRBJ2-7; a weak D match, TRBD2 (6 bases). CDR1 is LNHDA, CDR2 SQIVND, per germline (reference sequence). V lost 5 bases, J lost 1 base, and 9 bases lay in between. The CDR3 length is 13 residues. This chain's CDR3 is CASSLGGSYEQYF. CDR3 nucleotides: TGTGCCAGTAGTCTTGGAGGGTCCTACGAGCAGTACTTC.

This chain joins TRBV19 and TRBJ2-7; 8 positions agree with TRBD1. Per the germline V gene, CDR1 is LNHDA and CDR2 is SQIVND (reference sequence). This CDR3 region has 14 residues. Unmatched junction bases numbered 9, after V lost 4 bases and J lost 7 bases. The CDR3 DNA reads as TGTGCCAGTAGTAGTGGGGACAGGATCATGGAGCAGTACTTC. Its translation is CASSSGDRIMEQYF.

The V gene is TRBV5-4, the J gene TRBJ2-2; 7 nucleotides align to TRBD2. J was trimmed by 8 bases and V by 3 bases; bases with no gene match: 10. The germline gives CDR1 SGHNT, CDR2 YYREEE (reference sequence). The CDR3 is 15 amino acids. This chain's CDR3 is CASSSSGGRWGELFF. The CDR3 DNA sequence: TGTGCCAGCAGCTCCAGTGGCGGGAGATGGGGGGAGCTGTTTTTT.

The chain has TRBV6-6 and TRBJ2-7, with D maybe TRBD1 (8 bases). Germline assignment: CDR1 MNHNY and CDR2 SVGAGI (reference sequence). Trimming shortened V by 5 bases and J by 3 bases, and 14 bases separated the two germline ends. The CDR3 consists of 14 residues. The CDR3 spells CASSGQGGIYEQYF. CDR3 in DNA: TGTGCCAGCAGTGGACAGGGAGGGATCTACGAGCAGTACTTC.

V usage is TRBV4-3 and J usage is TRBJ1-2; unclear D gene. The CDR3 has 15 residues. Looked up from germline, CDR1 is LGHNA and CDR2 is YSLEER. Trimming removed 0 bases at V and 3 bases at J, with 11 bases between. CDR3: CASSQDLWGDYGYTF. The CDR3 DNA sequence: TGCGCCAGCAGCCAAGATCTCTGGGGAGACTATGGCTACACCTTC.